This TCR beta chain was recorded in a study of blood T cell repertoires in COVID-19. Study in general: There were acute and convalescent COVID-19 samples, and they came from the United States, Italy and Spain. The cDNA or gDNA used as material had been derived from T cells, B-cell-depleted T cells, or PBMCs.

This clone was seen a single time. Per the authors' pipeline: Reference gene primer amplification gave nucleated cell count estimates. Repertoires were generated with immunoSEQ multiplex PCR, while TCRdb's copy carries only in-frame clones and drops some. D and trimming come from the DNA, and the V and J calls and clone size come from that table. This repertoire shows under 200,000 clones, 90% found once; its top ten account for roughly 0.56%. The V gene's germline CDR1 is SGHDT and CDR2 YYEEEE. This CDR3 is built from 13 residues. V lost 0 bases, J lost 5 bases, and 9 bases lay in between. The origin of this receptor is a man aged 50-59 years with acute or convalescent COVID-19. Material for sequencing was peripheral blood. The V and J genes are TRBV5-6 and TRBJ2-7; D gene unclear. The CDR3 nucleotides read TGTGCCAGCAGCTTGGCGTATTTCGACGAGCAGTACTTC. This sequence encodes CASSLAYFDEQYF.